The 24 T cell receptor beta chains given below trace back to one sample, sequenced in a study of technical replicates of blood from several donors. Profiling relied on immunoSEQ multiplex PCR, and the TCRdb table lists in-frame clones only, not all of them. The sample contains roughly 68,000 clones, 95% to 98% of which appear only once. The sequenced sample was T cells isolated from PBMCs. The receptors shown here come from a human donor in good health.

The chain has TRBV11-2 and TRBJ2-1; possible D gene TRBD2, 5 bases. Germline CDR1 SGHAT, CDR2 FQNNGV. Deletions cut 0 bases from V and 5 bases from J, with 11 bases between. The CDR3 runs 15 residues. CDR3 coding DNA: TGTGCCAGCAGCTTAGATGACTATTTCAACAATGAGCAGTTCTTC. This gives the protein CASSLDDYFNNEQFF.

This clone has just one count. V is TRBV7-9 and J is TRBJ1-5; no firm D call. Germline V lookup: CDR1 SEHNR, CDR2 FQNEAQ (reference sequence). V was pared by 1 base and J by 11 bases, with 12 bases between. CDR3 length: 13 residues. The CDR3 reads CASSLGVGGTQHF. DNA for the CDR3: TGTGCCAGCAGCTTAGGGGTCGGCGGGACCCAGCATTTT.

This chain links TRBV7-9 with TRBJ1-5; 9 nucleotides match TRBD1. V was pared by 5 bases and J by 3 bases, with 5 bases of the junction left unmatched. The CDR3 runs to 15 residues. In germline, CDR1 is SEHNR, CDR2 FQNEAQ (reference sequence). The CDR3 coding sequence is TGTGCCAGCAGCCGGGACAGGGAGGTCAATCAGCCCCAGCATTTT. As protein: CASSRDREVNQPQHF.

The chain is built from TRBV9 and TRBJ2-3, with 7 bases identical to TRBD2. Germline trimming cut 0 bases from V and 2 bases from J; bases unmatched to any gene: 3. The CDR3 has 15 amino acids. Germline V CDR1 and CDR2: SGDLS, YYNGEE. CDR3 nucleotide sequence: TGTGCCAGCAGCGTAGGTCTAGCGGACACAGATACGCAGTATTTT. Its translation: CASSVGLADTDTQYF.

The genes are TRBV4-1 and TRBJ2-2, with D unclear. This CDR3 comprises 13 residues. In germline, CDR1 is MGHRA, CDR2 YSYEKL. Trimming shortened V by 1 base and J by 5 bases, and 5 bases separated the two germline ends. The CDR3 nucleotides are TGCGCCAGCAGCCAAGTTATTACCGGGGAGCTGTTTTTT. This sequence encodes CASSQVITGELFF.

The J gene is TRBJ2-2, the V gene TRBV2, with 8 bases that match TRBD1. Looked up from germline, CDR1 is SNHLY and CDR2 is FYNNEI. With 6 bases clipped from V and 5 bases from J, the junction kept 8 bases outside the gene matches. The CDR3 runs to 15 residues. CDR3: CASSPGQGYTGELFF. The CDR3 DNA is TGTGCCAGCAGCCCAGGACAGGGTTATACCGGGGAGCTGTTTTTT.

The genes are TRBV9 and TRBJ2-6; 13 nucleotides line up with TRBD2. Germline V gene sequence: CDR1 SGDLS, CDR2 YYNGEE. The CDR3 covers 17 residues. The V and J ends lost 4 bases and 0 bases, in that order; junction bases with no gene match: 1. CDR3 residues: CASSRTSGSSGANVLTF. The CDR3 DNA follows: TGTGCCAGCAGCAGGACTAGCGGGAGCTCTGGGGCCAACGTCCTGACTTTC.

The J gene is TRBJ2-2, the V gene TRBV27; a weak D match, TRBD2 (6 bases). This CDR3 has 16 residues. V lost 5 bases and J lost 1, with 14 bases in between. The V gene's germline CDR1 is MNHEY and CDR2 SMNVEV (reference sequence). The CDR3 is CASSPLGGWNTGELFF. DNA of the CDR3: TGTGCCAGCAGTCCCCTGGGGGGTTGGAACACCGGGGAGCTGTTTTTT.

The chain combines TRBV20-1 with TRBJ2-3, with TRBD1 identical over 8 bases. V lost 6 bases, J lost 6 bases, and 2 bases stayed unmatched. This CDR3 is 11 amino acids long. CDR1 is DFQATT, CDR2 SNEGSKA, per germline (reference sequence). In DNA, the CDR3 is TGCAGTGCGGACAGGGTTGATACGCAGTATTTT. Its translation: CSADRVDTQYF.

The gene calls are TRBV4-1 and TRBJ2-4, with 16 bases fitting TRBD2. V dropped 4 bases and J dropped 3; count of bases not matched to a gene: 6. This CDR3 is 18 amino acids long. In germline, CDR1 is MGHRA, CDR2 YSYEKL. This chain's CDR3 is CASSPGLAGGPVKNIQYF. In DNA form, the CDR3 reads TGCGCCAGCAGCCCGGGACTAGCGGGAGGGCCCGTCAAAAACATTCAGTACTTC.

This chain uses TRBV5-1 with TRBJ2-7, with 16 nucleotides matching TRBD2. Germline V gene data show CDR1 as SGHRS and CDR2 as YFSETQ. The CDR3 sequence is 17 residues long. V shed 2 bases and J 2 bases; nucleotides not matched to a gene: 4. The CDR3 coding sequence is TGCGCCAGCAGCTTTACCGGGACTAGCGGGAGGGCCTACGAGCAGTACTTC. This codes for CASSFTGTSGRAYEQYF.

The chain joins TRBV7-9 to TRBJ2-7, with 10 positions matching TRBD1. The ends lost 4 bases at V and 5 bases at J; junction bases unmatched: 5. CDR3 length: 14 amino acids. The germline gives CDR1 SEHNR, CDR2 FQNEAQ (reference sequence). The chain's CDR3 is CASSSRDRGHEQYF. The CDR3 nucleotides are TGTGCCAGCAGCTCCCGGGACAGGGGCCACGAGCAGTACTTC.

The chain combines TRBV10-3 with TRBJ1-1; TRBD1 is a possible D gene (5 bases). The ends were cut back, 5 bases at V and 1 base at J, with 8 bases in the middle. The CDR3 runs to 13 residues. The germline V gene has CDR1 ENHRY and CDR2 SYGVKD. The CDR3 DNA sequence: TGTGCCATCAGTTATGACAGGAACACTGAAGCTTTCTTT. It specifies CAISYDRNTEAFF.

The chain combines TRBV9 with TRBJ1-2; a weak D match, TRBD1 (5 bases). The V gene lost 2 bases and the J gene lost 3 bases, with 20 bases spanning the gap. Germline V lookup: CDR1 SGDLS, CDR2 YYNGEE. The CDR3 consists of 17 residues. The CDR3 sequence is CASSVKSKMTDYYGYTF. CDR3 nucleotides: TGTGCCAGCAGCGTGAAAAGCAAGATGACAGACTACTATGGCTACACCTTC.

J is TRBJ2-2 and V is TRBV6-4; the D gene is possibly TRBD1 (5 bases). Germline CDR1 reads MRHNA; CDR2 reads SNTAGT. Trimming removed 8 bases at V and 4 bases at J, with 14 bases between. This CDR3 contains 14 residues. The CDR3: CASQSQGGTGELFF. CDR3 coding DNA: TGTGCCAGCCAGAGCCAGGGTGGCACCGGGGAGCTGTTTTTT.

The J gene is TRBJ2-3, the V gene TRBV19; weak D call: TRBD2 (6 bases). The CDR3 runs 14 residues. Germline V lookup: CDR1 LNHDA, CDR2 SQIVND (reference sequence). Trimming removed 9 bases from V and 5 bases from J, with 18 bases in between. CDR3 nucleotide sequence: TGTGCCAGCATGGGTCGGGGGTGGTTAGATACGCAGTATTTT. This translates into CASMGRGWLDTQYF.

The chain carries TRBV7-8 and TRBJ2-5, with 9 bases that match TRBD1. The germline V gene has CDR1 SGHVS and CDR2 FQNEAQ. CDR3 size: 14 residues. After removal of 5 bases from V and 3 bases from J, the junction contained 4 bases not matched to a gene. CDR3 coding DNA: TGTGCCAGCAGCGCCCGGGACAGGGAAGAGACCCAGTACTTC. Translating gives CASSARDREETQYF.

The chain uses TRBV5-1 and TRBJ2-3, with unresolved D. The CDR3 is made up of 15 amino acids. Germline lookup yields CDR1 SGHRS and CDR2 YFSETQ. Trimming pared 0 bases from V and 2 bases from J, leaving 10 bases between. The CDR3 loop is CASSLGTSFTDTQYF. DNA of the CDR3: TGCGCCAGCAGCTTGGGTACCAGTTTCACAGATACGCAGTATTTT.

The V gene is TRBV7-6, the J gene TRBJ2-7; a possible D gene is TRBD1 (6 bases). The CDR3 loop spans 14 amino acids. The germline gives CDR1 SGHVS, CDR2 FNYEAQ. The V and J ends lost 5 bases and 7 bases respectively, with 18 bases between them. This CDR3 reads CASSPGGRGREQYF. For the CDR3, the DNA is TGTGCCAGCAGCCCGGGCGGCAGGGGTAGGGAGCAGTACTTC.

The gene calls are TRBV6-1 and TRBJ1-2; TRBD1 matches at 7 bases. Germline CDR1 reads MNHNS; CDR2 reads SASEGT. This CDR3 is built from 14 residues. The V gene end was trimmed by 8 bases and the J gene end by 10 bases; junction bases not matched to a gene: 16. The CDR3 coding sequence is TGTGCCAGCGAAGAGCGAGGGACAGCAAAAGACTACACCTTC. Translated: CASEERGTAKDYTF.

The chain carries TRBV5-1 and TRBJ2-5; the match to TRBD2 covers 14 bases. J was trimmed by 5 bases and V by 4 bases; bases with no gene match: 4. The CDR3 contains 15 residues. In germline, CDR1 is SGHRS, CDR2 YFSETQ. The CDR3 DNA reads TGCGCCAGCAGCACGGGGACTAGCGGGAGCGAGACCCAGTACTTC. This sequence encodes CASSTGTSGSETQYF.

The V gene is TRBV5-6, the J gene TRBJ2-1; no reliable D call. CDR1 SGHDT and CDR2 YYEEEE come from the germline V gene. The CDR3 has 13 residues. V lost 1 base and J lost 4, with 6 bases in between. CDR3 protein: CASSLSGYNEQFF. CDR3 nucleotides: TGTGCCAGCAGCTTGTCGGGTTACAATGAGCAGTTCTTC. The full variable domain, rest sourced from reference TRBV5-6 and TRBJ2-1, is DAGVTQSPTHLIKTRGQQVTLRCSPKSGHDTVSWYQQALGQGPQFIFQYYEEEERQRGNFPDRFSGHQFPNYSSELNVNALLLGDSALYLCASSLSGYNEQFFGPGTRLTVL.

The gene calls are TRBV4-3 and TRBJ2-1, with D uncertain. CDR1 is LGHNA, CDR2 YSLEER, per germline. The CDR3 runs to 16 residues. V lost 0 bases and J lost 5, with 14 bases in between. The CDR3 spells CASSQDPAAANNEQFF. The CDR3 DNA is TGCGCCAGCAGCCAAGATCCGGCGGCAGCAAACAATGAGCAGTTCTTC.

This chain connects TRBV11-3 to TRBJ1-1, with D possibly TRBD1 on 5 matching bases. The CDR3 runs to 15 residues. The V end lost 0 bases, the J end lost 0 bases, and 8 bases lay between the germline ends. Germline lookup yields CDR1 SGHNT and CDR2 YENEEA. CDR3 residues: CASSLEAGLNTEAFF. CDR3 nucleotides: TGTGCCAGCAGCTTAGAGGCAGGGCTGAACACTGAAGCTTTCTTT.